These 27 T cell receptor beta chains were sequenced from one sample in a study of T cell repertoires in cytomegalovirus infection. TCRdb redid the calling of the reads with MiXCR, one entry per CDR3 protein. Among under 850,000 distinct CDR3 sequences, around a third were seen once, and the ten largest hold around a sixth. No antigens are known for them. The sequencing used cultured PBMCs, collected from culture after CMV antigen stimulation. Receptors were obtained from a human donor in good health (CMV status not recorded). Some clones in this sample may be carry-over from other donors' samples.

The chain joins TRBV7-2 to TRBJ1-1; D gene ambiguous. The germline V and J ends were trimmed by 2 bases and 1 base, with 14 bases remaining between them. The CDR3 runs 16 residues. Germline lookup yields CDR1 SGHTA and CDR2 FQGNSA. The CDR3: CASSLPRWGANTEAFF. CDR3 sequence (DNA): TGTGCCAGCAGCTTACCCCGGTGGGGAGCGAACACTGAAGCTTTCTTT.

This chain uses TRBV6-2 or TRBV6-3 with TRBJ2-3; no reliable D call. CDR3 length: 13 residues. Trimming shortened V by 6 bases and J by 2 bases, and 9 bases separated the two germline ends. The V gene's germline CDR1 is MNHEY and CDR2 SVGEGT. The CDR3 DNA follows: TGTGCCAGCAGCCCCGCGGACACAGATACGCAGTATTTT. Encoded protein: CASSPADTDTQYF.

This clonotype was seen just once. J is TRBJ2-5 and V is TRBV4-2; 16 bases map to TRBD2. The CDR3 runs to 18 residues. Germline V gene lookup returns CDR1 LGHNA and CDR2 YNFKEQ. With V trimmed by 5 bases and J by 4 bases, 10 bases remained unmatched. The DNA of the CDR3 is TGTGCCAGCAGCTCCGGGACTAGCGGGGGGGCCATCGTAGAGACCCAGTACTTC. It yields the protein CASSSGTSGGAIVETQYF.

Written as DNA, the CDR3 is TGTGCCAGCAGCCAAGGGACACCTGCAACTAATGAAAAACTGTTTTTT. Translated, it gives CASSQGTPATNEKLFF. V is TRBV4-2 and J is TRBJ1-4; D may be TRBD1 (5 bases). V was pared by 1 base and J by 0 bases, with 9 bases between. This CDR3 comprises 16 residues. Per germline, CDR1 LGHNA and CDR2 YNFKEQ.

The genes are TRBV7-6 and TRBJ2-7; the D is unclear. The CDR3 covers 13 residues. Germline V gene data show CDR1 as SGHVS and CDR2 as FNYEAQ. Trimming took 4 bases from V and 3 from J, leaving 10 bases between them. The CDR3 DNA sequence: TGTGCCAGCAGCTCCGGGCCCTTCTACGAGCAGTACTTC. It translates to CASSSGPFYEQYF.

This clonotype has just a few counts. V and J are TRBV7-8 and TRBJ2-3, with unresolved D. The germline V and J ends were trimmed by 2 bases and 1 base, with 10 bases remaining between them. Germline V CDR1 and CDR2: SGHVS, FQNEAQ. This CDR3 region has 15 residues. CDR3 nucleotide sequence: TGTGCCAGCAGCTTAATCCCGGCACGCACAGATACGCAGTATTTT. It is translated as CASSLIPARTDTQYF.

This clonotype has a count of ten or more. This chain links TRBV7-2 with TRBJ2-1, with 11 bases aligning to TRBD2. CDR3 length: 18 residues. The J segment lost 2 bases and the V segment lost 1 base, leaving 7 bases of the junction unmatched. Germline V lookup: CDR1 SGHTA, CDR2 FQGNSA. This chain's CDR3 is CASSLVALGLAAYNEQFF. The CDR3 DNA is TGTGCCAGCAGCTTAGTTGCGTTGGGACTAGCGGCCTACAATGAGCAGTTCTTC.

This clonotype was counted only a few times. This chain links TRBV19 with TRBJ2-3, with 8 bases fitting TRBD2. The CDR3 has 16 residues. Germline assignment: CDR1 LNHDA and CDR2 SQIVND (reference sequence). Losses at the gene ends were 7 bases for V and 4 bases for J; bases not matched to a gene: 13. The CDR3 sequence: CASKEAGAWVADTQYF. CDR3 coding DNA: TGTGCCAGTAAAGAAGCGGGGGCCTGGGTCGCAGATACGCAGTATTTT.

The chain combines TRBV7-9 with TRBJ2-7; 9 bases agree with TRBD2. After removal of 1 base from V and 3 bases from J, the junction contained 19 bases not matched to a gene. Germline CDR1 is SEHNR and CDR2 is FQNEAQ (reference sequence). This CDR3 has 20 amino acids. The CDR3: CASSLGGGGRAAYRHYEQYF. CDR3 DNA sequence: TGTGCCAGCAGCTTAGGCGGGGGCGGGAGGGCCGCTTACCGTCACTACGAGCAGTACTTC. The variable domain in full, completed from reference TRBV7-9 and TRBJ2-7, reads DTGVSQNPRHKITKRGQNVTFRCDPISEHNRLYWYRQTLGQGPEFLTYFQNEAQLEKSRLLSDRFSAERPKGSFSTLEIQRTEQGDSAMYLCASSLGGGGRAAYRHYEQYFGPGTRLTVT.

This clonotype was observed at least ten times. J is TRBJ2-7 and V is TRBV7-2; 7 nucleotides align to TRBD2. Germline CDR1 reads SGHTA; CDR2 reads FQGNSA. With V trimmed by 0 bases and J by 4 bases, 6 bases remained unmatched. The CDR3 loop spans 15 amino acids. CDR3 sequence reads: CASSLARGGGYEQYF. In DNA form, the CDR3 reads TGTGCCAGCAGCTTAGCGCGCGGGGGAGGGTACGAGCAGTACTTC.

Only a few counts were recorded for this clonotype. The V call is TRBV5-4, the J call TRBJ2-3; D uncertain. The CDR3 runs to 14 residues. CDR1 is SGHNT, CDR2 YYREEE, per germline (reference sequence). Trimming stripped 3 bases from V and 0 bases from J, with 8 bases between. CDR3 in DNA: TGTGCCAGCAGCTCTACACGGAGCACAGATACGCAGTATTTT. Amino acid sequence: CASSSTRSTDTQYF.

The chain combines TRBV6-2 or TRBV6-3 with TRBJ2-6; perhaps TRBD1 as D (5 bases). The V and J ends lost 2 bases and 5 bases respectively, with 13 bases between them. This CDR3 region has 16 residues. Germline CDR1 reads MNHEY; CDR2 reads SVGEGT. CDR3 residues: CASSYPQGFRANVLTF. In nucleotides, the CDR3 is TGTGCCAGCAGTTACCCCCAGGGTTTTCGGGCCAACGTCCTGACTTTC.

The chain is built from TRBV7-6 and TRBJ2-5; 11 positions match TRBD2. The germline gives CDR1 SGHVS, CDR2 FNYEAQ. The length of the CDR3 is 14 residues. With 5 bases clipped from V and 5 bases from J, the junction kept 4 bases outside the gene matches. DNA of the CDR3: TGTGCCAGCAGCCAACGGACTAGCGGGGAGACCCAGTACTTC. Translation gives CASSQRTSGETQYF.

This clonotype came up many times. The CDR3, as DNA: TGTGCCAGCAGCTTAGGGACAGCTAATTCACCCCTCCACTTT. It translates to CASSLGTANSPLHF. V usage is TRBV27 and J usage is TRBJ1-6, with TRBD1 matching over 7 bases. CDR1 and CDR2 from the germline V gene are MNHEY and SMNVEV (reference sequence). The CDR3 is made up of 14 amino acids. V lost 6 bases to trimming and J lost 6 bases; unmatched junction nucleotides: 5.

In this sample, this clonotype turned up many times. The genes are TRBV7-2 and TRBJ1-1, with 8 bases matching TRBD1. V shed 5 bases, J shed 2 bases, and the junction held 4 bases outside the gene matches. Germline CDR1 and CDR2: SGHTA and FQGNSA. The CDR3 spans 14 residues. The CDR3 loop reads CASSPDRGNTEAFF. CDR3 DNA: TGTGCCAGCAGCCCAGACAGGGGAAACACTGAAGCTTTCTTT. Drawing the rest from reference TRBV7-2 and TRBJ1-1, the complete variable domain is GAGVSQSPSNKVTEKGKDVELRCDPISGHTALYWYRQSLGQGLEFLIYFQGNSAPDKSGLPSDRFSAERTGGSVSTLTIQRTQQEDSAVYLCASSPDRGNTEAFFGQGTRLTVV.

This clonotype was counted a few times. The chain joins TRBV18 to TRBJ1-3; D unclear. Germline CDR1 and CDR2: KGHSH and LQKENI. The V end lost 6 bases, the J end lost 1 base, and 10 bases lay between the germline ends. This CDR3 is 14 amino acids long. CDR3 residues: CASSATKSGNTIYF. The CDR3 bases are TGTGCCAGCTCCGCGACCAAATCTGGAAACACCATATATTTT.

This clonotype has a handful of counts. V gene TRBV6-2 or TRBV6-3 combines with J gene TRBJ1-1; D remains ambiguous. The CDR3 spans 13 residues. Germline lookup yields CDR1 MNHEY and CDR2 SVGEGT. The V gene lost 7 bases and the J gene lost 7 bases, with 16 bases spanning the gap. CDR3 DNA sequence: TGTGCCAGCATCCCGGTAGCGGGGTATGAAGCTTTCTTT. Amino acids: CASIPVAGYEAFF.

The genes are TRBV2 and TRBJ1-2; D is perhaps TRBD1 (6 bases). Trimming removed 1 base from V and 5 bases from J, with 14 bases in between. The CDR3 covers 15 residues. CDR1 and CDR2 from the germline V gene are SNHLY and FYNNEI. CDR3 DNA sequence: TGTGCCAGCAGTGAAGGCCCCGGGACAATTTATGGCTACACCTTC. This codes for CASSEGPGTIYGYTF.

In its sample, this clonotype was seen a few times. The chain carries TRBV5-6 and TRBJ2-3; no clear D gene. Germline CDR1 reads SGHDT; CDR2 reads YYEEEE. This CDR3 is built from 12 residues. V was trimmed by 4 bases and J by 6 bases, leaving 9 bases between them. CDR3: CASSRVSDTQYF. CDR3 sequence (DNA): TGTGCCAGCAGCCGCGTGTCGGATACGCAGTATTTT.

This clonotype has only a few counts. The rearrangement uses TRBV7-2 and TRBJ1-3; D gene unclear. V was cut by 5 bases and J by 3 bases, with 11 bases left in between. This CDR3 is 14 amino acids long. Germline V gene lookup returns CDR1 SGHTA and CDR2 FQGNSA. CDR3 bases: TGTGCCAGCAGCGCTCTGGTTTTTGGAAACACCATATATTTT. This codes for CASSALVFGNTIYF.

CDR3 coding DNA: TGTGCCAGCAGTTTGACAGGGGGGCACAATCAGCCCCAGCATTTT. Translation: CASSLTGGHNQPQHF. The chain employs TRBV12-3 or TRBV12-4 and TRBJ1-5; 9 nucleotides match TRBD1. Trimming cost V 3 bases and J 3 bases; bases outside gene matches: 3. This CDR3 contains 15 residues.

In this sample, this clonotype turned up a few times. DNA for the CDR3: TGCGCCAGCAGGGTAACCCTCGGTGGAAACACCATATATTTT. This gives the protein CASRVTLGGNTIYF. This chain joins TRBV10-2 and TRBJ1-3, with D uncertain. The V gene's germline CDR1 is WSHSY and CDR2 SAAADI. The CDR3 is 14 residues long. Deletions cut 6 bases from V and 3 bases from J, with 12 bases between.

In its sample, this clonotype was seen many times. V gene TRBV6-1 combines with J gene TRBJ2-2; TRBD2 is a possible D gene (6 bases). The CDR3 has 13 residues. Trimming took 6 bases from V and 1 from J, leaving 6 bases between them. Germline V gene sequence: CDR1 MNHNS, CDR2 SASEGT. The CDR3 nucleotides are TGTGCCAGCAGGGGAGGGAACACCGGGGAGCTGTTTTTT. It codes for CASRGGNTGELFF.

There are a few counts of this clonotype. The rearrangement uses TRBV6-6 and TRBJ1-5; D call uncertain. The V end was cut by 5 bases, the J end by 3 bases, with 8 bases between. The CDR3 runs to 13 residues. CDR1 is MNHNY and CDR2 is SVGAGI in the germline V gene (reference sequence). The CDR3 DNA sequence: TGTGCCAGCAGTACGACAATCAATCAGCCCCAGCATTTT. Its translation: CASSTTINQPQHF.

Comment on this clonotype: A much larger clone sits a single nucleotide away, making a read error possible. The genes are TRBV7-2 and TRBJ2-1; 8 bases line up with TRBD1. The CDR3 totals 18 residues. CDR1 is SGHTA and CDR2 is FQGNSA in the germline V gene. DNA of the CDR3: TGTGCCAGCAGCCAGAGACAGGGGTGGGAGACGTCCTACAATGGGCAGTTCTTC. It translates to CASSQRQGWETSYNGQFF.

This clonotype was recorded many times. This rearrangement joins TRBV7-6 to TRBJ1-1; D remains unclear. The germline V gene encodes CDR1 SGHVS and CDR2 FNYEAQ. Trimming shortened V by 5 bases and J by 1 base, and 8 bases separated the two germline ends. The CDR3 is 13 residues long. The DNA for the CDR3 is TGTGCCAGCAGCCAGGACCAGAACACTGAAGCTTTCTTT. Translated: CASSQDQNTEAFF.

The chain couples TRBV28 to TRBJ1-2; D unclear. Deletions cut 5 bases from V and 6 bases from J, with 16 bases between. Germline CDR1 reads MDHEN; CDR2 reads SYDVKM. The CDR3 runs 14 residues. The CDR3: CASSPLGSSDGYTF. In DNA, the CDR3 is TGTGCCAGCAGTCCTCTCGGTTCTTCGGATGGCTACACCTTC.